The present T cell receptor (beta chain) was sequenced within a study of T cells in tuberculosis (dated by TCRdb to the late 2010s). About the full investigation: To characterize T cells specific for the mycobacterial lipid antigen glucose monomycolate (GMM), the study used CD1B tetramers together with high-throughput TCR immunosequencing. PBMC from active tuberculosis patients were archived either before standard anti-tuberculosis treatment began or within 7 days of the start of that treatment. A South African clinical cohort compared IGRA-negative adolescents, IGRA-positive adolescents with latent tuberculosis and adults with active tuberculosis, fewer than 12 per group.

Points on this clone: Its antigen is unknown. No much larger clone is present one base from it, and per-base qualities are unavailable.

The immunoSEQ multiplex PCR assay was used to generate TCR libraries, with TCR-beta and/or TCR-alpha/delta assays applied to each sample. The amplified TCR libraries were sequenced using the Illumina high-throughput platform. The paper's processing steps were these. Clustering and dimensionality reduction relied on pairwise TCRdist distances among GMM-specific receptors from T cells that were either sorted ex vivo or expanded in vitro. The score assigned to each clinical repertoire was mean NN-distance, meaning the average TCRdist to the nearest 10% of tetramer-positive reference sequences. GEM TCR motif frequency was calculated as the fraction of unique TCRs that matched known GEM sequences in V/J usage and CDR3 length. Linear discriminant analysis with leave-one-out cross-validation, implemented in scikit-learn, was used to classify active tuberculosis. What TCRdb holds here is the immuneACCESS table cut down to in-frame rearrangements. Part of the clones is not present; checked against another copy, under half of the missing clones reflect an unresolved V gene, and the others are unexplained. For V, J and clone size, that table is used; D and trimming come from the DNA. The sample table contains 31,000 or so clones; only one count was recorded for 86% of them. The ten largest make up 4% to 6.5% of the sample.

Results the study describes overall, beyond this receptor: Clinical samples were chosen by availability of cryopreserved specimens, and active tuberculosis cases were adults while controls were adolescents. A classifier using the diverse GMM-specific repertoire reached 87% accuracy (AUROC 0.85 to 0.9), compared with about 63% accuracy using GEM motif frequencies. Smaller NN-distances were partly driven by shorter CDR3-alpha lengths in active tuberculosis patients, and statistical significance was not reached for the TCR-beta difference. Compared with IGRA-negative controls, TCR-alpha repertoires from active tuberculosis had smaller mean NN-distances to GMM-specific TCRs, which suggests that these TCRs underwent clonal expansion.

The germline V end is reduced by 4 bases and the J end by 3 bases; junction bases left unmatched: 0. From its cysteine to its phenylalanine, the CDR3 spans 14 amino acids. Just the 42-base CDR3 DNA is kept, in frame starting at base 1. CDR1 and CDR2 are read off the germline V gene as SGHDN and FVKESK. In light of the paper, this sample's time point label describes: new active TB diagnosis, blood taken before or within 7 days of starting treatment. The patients with active tuberculosis were newly diagnosed, HIV-seronegative South African adults aged 18 years or older. Confirmation of active tuberculosis was based on positive sputum smear microscopy and/or a positive M. tuberculosis culture. Unsorted cryopreserved PBMC were immunosequenced, covering on average around 100,000 T cells per clinical donor.

The specimen comprised PBMCs, sampled at tuberculosis diagnosis. The sequence joins TRBV14 to TRBJ2-1, and TRBD1 matches 10 of the central bases. This TCR came from an adult with tuberculosis. CDR3 protein: CASSRTGGYNEQFF. The DNA is TGTGCCAGCAGCCGGACAGGGGGCTACAATGAGCAGTTCTTC. The variable domain in full, with residues beyond the CDR3 obtained from the reference TRBV14 and TRBJ2-1 genes, is EAGVTQFPSHSVIEKGQTVTLRCDPISGHDNLYWYRRVMGKEIKFLLHFVKESKQDESGMPNNRFLAERTGGTYSTLKVQPAELEDSGVYFCASSRTGGYNEQFFGPGTRLTVL.